Listed here are 10 T cell receptor beta chains from one sample, sequenced in a study of blood T cell repertoires in COVID-19. Method: immunoSEQ multiplex PCR; TCRdb's copy keeps in-frame clones and lacks some. This table has 100,000 or so clones, around 90% appearing once. The sequencing sample was made of peripheral blood. These receptors were taken from a woman between 45 and 65 years old with COVID-19, enrolled during active disease.

The chain is built from TRBV5-5 and TRBJ2-7; possible D gene TRBD1, 6 bases. The ends were cut back, 1 base at V and 3 bases at J, with 11 bases in the middle. The CDR3 consists of 14 residues. CDR1 is SGHKS and CDR2 is YYEKEE in the germline V gene (reference sequence). The CDR3 DNA is TGTGCCAGCAGCTTGTGGGGCAGGGGCTACGAGCAGTACTTC. It is translated as CASSLWGRGYEQYF. Filled out from reference TRBV5-5 and TRBJ2-7, the complete variable domain reads DAGVTQSPTHLIKTRGQQVTLRCSPISGHKSVSWYQQVLGQGPQFIFQYYEKEERGRGNFPDRFSARQFPNYSSELNVNALLLGDSALYLCASSLWGRGYEQYFGPGTRLTVT.

The chain combines TRBV13 with TRBJ2-3; 8 nucleotides match TRBD2. The germline CDR1 and CDR2 sequences are PRHDT and FYEKMQ (reference sequence). Trimming cost V 4 bases and J 3 bases; bases outside gene matches: 9. This CDR3 is 16 amino acids long. CDR3 bases: TGTGCCAGCAGCTCCCTGGGACTAGGAGTTACAGATACGCAGTATTTT. It is translated as CASSSLGLGVTDTQYF.

This clone showed up just once. The rearrangement uses TRBV7-9 and TRBJ1-1, with TRBD1 matching over 7 bases. Germline-derived CDR1 and CDR2 are SEHNR and FQNEAQ (reference sequence). J was trimmed by 7 bases and V by 5 bases; bases with no gene match: 16. The CDR3 consists of 16 residues. CDR3 in DNA: TGTGCCAGCAGCCCCCAGGGGGGCGAAATTAAGGATGAAGCTTTCTTT. Amino acids: CASSPQGGEIKDEAFF.

This clone appeared a single time. The genes are TRBV19 and TRBJ1-2; D unresolved. Germline V lookup: CDR1 LNHDA, CDR2 SQIVND (reference sequence). The CDR3 is made up of 16 amino acids. The V and J ends lost 7 bases and 1 base respectively, with 19 bases between them. The CDR3 sequence is CASTPVAATINYGYTF. Here the CDR3 DNA reads TGTGCCAGTACCCCCGTGGCAGCCACTATTAACTATGGCTACACCTTC.

This sequence joins TRBV7-8 and TRBJ2-7; 7 nucleotides match TRBD1. J lost 4 bases, V lost 3 bases, and 6 bases had no gene match. The CDR3 loop spans 14 amino acids. Per the germline V gene, CDR1 is SGHVS and CDR2 is FQNEAQ. The CDR3 loop reads CASSLGTVAYEQYV. The CDR3 DNA reads TGTGCCAGCAGCTTGGGGACAGTTGCTTACGAGCAGTACGTC.

The gene calls are TRBV2 and TRBJ1-2; possibly TRBD1 for D (6 bases). Germline loops: CDR1 SNHLY, CDR2 FYNNEI. CDR3 length equals 12 residues. V lost 11 bases, J lost 4 bases, and 14 bases lay in between. This CDR3 is CAGNGQSYGYTF. Written as DNA, the CDR3 is TGTGCCGGAAACGGACAGTCCTATGGCTACACCTTC.

This sequence joins TRBV28 and TRBJ1-2; unclear D gene. This CDR3 spans 12 amino acids. Looked up from germline, CDR1 is MDHEN and CDR2 is SYDVKM. Trimming left V 5 bases short and J 8 bases short, with 12 bases between. The CDR3 DNA reads TGTGCCAGCAGTCCCGGACTACGGGGCTACACCTTC. Its translation is CASSPGLRGYTF.

The V gene is TRBV11-2, the J gene TRBJ2-1; a weak D match, TRBD1 (5 bases). The CDR3 loop spans 17 amino acids. From germline, CDR1 is SGHAT and CDR2 FQNNGV. The V gene lost 1 base and the J gene lost 5 bases, with 18 bases spanning the gap. The CDR3 DNA is TGTGCCAGCAGCTTAGGAAGGGGCACAACTTTAAACAATGAGCAGTTCTTC. Protein sequence: CASSLGRGTTLNNEQFF.

The CDR3 DNA reads TGTGCCTCGAACGGGGGGATGGAAGATACGCAGTATTTT. It is translated as CASNGGMEDTQYF. The chain recombines TRBV30 with TRBJ2-3; TRBD2 agrees at 7 bases. The CDR3 spans 13 residues. CDR1 is GTSNPN, CDR2 SVGIG, per germline (reference sequence). V was clipped by 7 bases and J by 5 bases; unmatched bases: 9.

The chain is built from TRBV11-2 and TRBJ1-3; tentative D call: TRBD1 (6 bases). From germline, CDR1 is SGHAT and CDR2 FQNNGV. The CDR3 spans 15 residues. The V gene lost 0 bases and the J gene lost 8 bases, with 14 bases spanning the gap. DNA of the CDR3: TGTGCCAGCAGCTTAGATGGGACATCCCTAGACACCATATATTTT. Amino acid sequence: CASSLDGTSLDTIYF.